These T cell receptor beta chains were read from a single sample in a study of blood T cells in healthy people across ages. MiXCR was run by TCRdb on the 5' RACE reads, yielding one entry per CDR3 protein. Of over a million distinct CDR3 sequences listed, around 45% were seen once; the top ten hold approximately 17%. Sequences were obtained from blood. Receptor source: a woman aged 55-70 years in good health. CDR3s include the opening cysteine and the closing phenylalanine or tryptophan. A D gene is named only where the DNA matches it firmly. Not all rows give a size; the values are once, few, many and, for expanded clones, a class.

d_call j_call clone_size v_call cdr3_nt cdr3_aa
TRBD2 TRBJ2-3 NA TRBV13 TGTGCCAGCAGCTTACGGCTAGCGGGAGTATCAGATACGCAGTATTTT CASSLRLAGVSDTQYF
NA TRBJ2-7 NA TRBV9 TGTGCCAGCAGCCCCCTGACTACCGCTTTCTCCTACGAGCAGTACTTC CASSPLTTAFSYEQYF
NA TRBJ2-5 few TRBV7-9 TGTGCCAGCAGCTTAGCCGCAGGGAGAGAGACCCAGTACTTC CASSLAAGRETQYF
NA TRBJ1-5 NA TRBV28 TGTGCCAGCGATCCCCGGGGCACGGGAGGCAATCAGCCCCAGCATTTT CASDPRGTGGNQPQHF
NA TRBJ2-7 NA TRBV20-1 TGCAGTGCTACCCCCGTTAGCGGCTCCTACAATGAGCAGTACTTC CSATPVSGSYNEQYF
TRBD1 TRBJ2-7 many TRBV29-1 TGCAGCGGCGGACAGGGCGCTGTAAACGAGCAGTACTTC CSGGQGAVNEQYF
NA TRBJ2-4 NA TRBV7-3 TGTGCCAGCAGCTCCCCACGTCCCTCCTACAATGAGCAGTACTTC CASSSPRPSYNEQYF
NA TRBJ2-7 few TRBV5-6 TGTGCCAGCAGCCATGGGACGGCGGGCTACGAGCAGTACTTC CASSHGTAGYEQYF
TRBD1 TRBJ2-3 NA TRBV5-1 TGCGCCAGCAGCTTACGACAGGGGGCAGATACGCAGTATTTT CASSLRQGADTQYF
NA TRBJ1-1 few TRBV7-3 TGTGCCAGCAGCTTGAGGGGGGGGGTGGACACTGAAGCTTTCTTT CASSLRGGVDTEAFF
TRBD2 TRBJ2-1 few TRBV6-1 TGTGCCAGCAGTGAACGTCTAGCGGGAGGATTCAATGAGCAGTTCTTC CASSERLAGGFNEQFF
NA TRBJ1-5 NA TRBV27 TGTGCCAGCAGTTTAGGGGGCCTTTATAGCAATCAGCCCCAGCATTTT CASSLGGLYSNQPQHF
TRBD2 TRBJ2-3 few TRBV7-8 TGTGCCAGCAGCCCAGGACTAGCGGGAGTGAGTACGCAGTATTTT CASSPGLAGVSTQYF
TRBD2 TRBJ2-1 NA TRBV20-1 TGCAGTGCTAGAGATCCCAGACTAGCGGGAGGGTGGAATGAGCAGTTCTTC CSARDPRLAGGWNEQFF
NA TRBJ1-5 few TRBV5-5 TGTGCCAGCAGCTTGGGGGGAACGAATCAGCCCCAGCATTTT CASSLGGTNQPQHF
TRBD2 TRBJ2-3 NA TRBV27 TGTGCCAGCAGTTCTCCCCCGACTAGCGAGCACACAGATACGCAGTATTTT CASSSPPTSEHTDTQYF
NA TRBJ2-5 NA TRBV2 TGTGCCAGCAGTCCCCTGGGGCAGGAGAGAGGGAGGTGGGGAGAGACCCAGTACTTC CASSPLGQERGRWGETQYF
NA TRBJ2-7 few TRBV11-2 TGTGCCAGCAGCTTTCGACAGGAGTTCTACGAGCAGTACTTC CASSFRQEFYEQYF
NA TRBJ2-3 few TRBV27 TGTGCCAGCAGTTTATCGGGGCAACCGGGTACGCAGTATTTT CASSLSGQPGTQYF
TRBD1 TRBJ1-1 few TRBV5-1 TGCGCCAGCAGCTTCCTAACAGGGGCGGACACTGAAGCTTTCTTT CASSFLTGADTEAFF
TRBD2 TRBJ2-5 NA TRBV20-1 TGCAGTGTCCAAACCTGGCGGGAGGGAGAGACCCAGTACTTC CSVQTWREGETQYF
NA TRBJ2-7 NA TRBV24-1 TGTGCCACCAGTGGACACCGTACGGAGCAGTACTTC CATSGHRTEQYF
TRBD1 TRBJ1-1 NA TRBV6-2/TRBV6-3 TGTGCCAGCAGTACCCACCCGGGACAGGGTCACACTGAAGCTTTCTTT CASSTHPGQGHTEAFF
NA TRBJ2-7 few TRBV12-5 TGTGCTAGTGGCAATCCCGACCAACGAAGACCGAGCTACGAGCAGTACTTC CASGNPDQRRPSYEQYF
TRBD2 TRBJ2-1 NA TRBV2 TGTGCCAGCATGGAGACTAGCGGGAGATACAATGAGCAGTTCTTC CASMETSGRYNEQFF
TRBD1 TRBJ2-7 NA TRBV27 TGTGCCAGCACATTCCAGGGACAGGCAACCTACGAGCAGTACTTC CASTFQGQATYEQYF
NA TRBJ2-1 NA TRBV18 TGTGCCAGCTCACCTAGTGCGGCCAATGAGCAGTTCTTC CASSPSAANEQFF
NA TRBJ2-5 NA TRBV6-6 TGTGCCAGCAGTTACCCTACATCCCCCCAAGAGACCCAGTACTTC CASSYPTSPQETQYF
TRBD1 TRBJ1-2 once TRBV20-1 TGCAGTGCAGACAGGGGTCCGCTGAACTATGGCTACACCTTC CSADRGPLNYGYTF
TRBD1 TRBJ1-1 NA TRBV6-1 TGTGCCAGCAGTCCGTTAAAAGGGGGCTATCGGGGCACTGAAGCTTTCTTT CASSPLKGGYRGTEAFF
TRBD2 TRBJ2-5 NA TRBV6-5 TGTGCCAGCAGAAGGCGACTAGCGGGGTATCTAGAGACCCAGTACTTC CASRRRLAGYLETQYF
TRBD2 TRBJ2-7 NA TRBV6-5 TGTGCCAGCAGTTACTCGAAGGCGGGAGTTAAGCAGTACTTC CASSYSKAGVKQYF
NA TRBJ1-4 NA TRBV20-1 TGCAGTGCCCTGTCCAGGGCGAAAGAAAAACTGTTTTTT CSALSRAKEKLFF
NA TRBJ2-7 NA TRBV29-1 TGCAGCGTTAGTCGGGCGGAGAGTACCTTTTACGAGCAGTACTTC CSVSRAESTFYEQYF
NA TRBJ2-1 few TRBV29-1 TGCAGCGTTGTTGAGTTAGGCCATGAGCAGTTCTTC CSVVELGHEQFF
TRBD2 TRBJ2-7 once TRBV12-3/TRBV12-4 TGTGCCAGCAGTCGAAGACTAGCTTGGAGCAATGAGCAGTACTTC CASSRRLAWSNEQYF
NA TRBJ2-1 NA TRBV12-3/TRBV12-4 TGTGCCAGCAGCCCGGGGGCAGGGGCAGTCGGTGAGCAGTTCTTC CASSPGAGAVGEQFF
NA TRBJ1-5 NA TRBV27 TGTGCCAGCAGTTTATCGCCCGGGAATCAGCCCCAGCATTTT CASSLSPGNQPQHF
NA TRBJ2-1 NA TRBV9 TGTGCCAGCAGCGTAGGAGGGAGTTCCGTATACAATGAGCAGTTCTTC CASSVGGSSVYNEQFF
TRBD2 TRBJ2-1 few TRBV2 TGTGCCAGCAGAGCCGGGACTAGCGGATGGAATGAGCAGTTCTTC CASRAGTSGWNEQFF
NA TRBJ1-1 NA TRBV6-5 TGTGCCAGCATCCGGGAGACTGAAGCTTTCTTT CASIRETEAFF
TRBD2 TRBJ2-1 few TRBV12-3/TRBV12-4 TGTGCCAGCAGTTTCCGGACTAGCGGGAATGGTGAGCAGTTCTTC CASSFRTSGNGEQFF
NA TRBJ2-1 NA TRBV3-1 TGTGCCAGCAGCCAAGTGGACGGCGGGATCAAGTACAATGAGCAGTTCTTC CASSQVDGGIKYNEQFF
TRBD2 TRBJ2-1 few TRBV29-1 TGCAGCGTCTCCGGGGTAGCGGGATCCTACAATGAGCAGTTCTTC CSVSGVAGSYNEQFF
NA TRBJ2-7 NA TRBV7-9 TGTGCCAGCAGCTCCCGGGACCTGCCCTACGAGCAGTACTTC CASSSRDLPYEQYF
NA TRBJ2-4 NA TRBV11-2 TGTGCCAGCAGCCCCACCGGGACGGTAAACATTCAGTACTTC CASSPTGTVNIQYF
NA TRBJ2-3 few TRBV6-1 TGTGCCAGCAGTGAACGGTCGGATAGCACAGATACGCAGTATTTT CASSERSDSTDTQYF
TRBD1 TRBJ2-5 NA TRBV11-2 TGTGCCAGCAGCCCCCGAGGGGACAGGCCTCAAGAGACCCAGTACTTC CASSPRGDRPQETQYF
TRBD1 TRBJ1-1 NA TRBV12-3/TRBV12-4 TGTGCCAGCAGCCCTCCGGTAGGGGACAGACAAGCTTTCTTT CASSPPVGDRQAFF
NA TRBJ2-7 few TRBV15 TGTGCCACCAGCCCCCGCCAGGTGGTTACCTACGAGCAGTACTTC CATSPRQVVTYEQYF
NA TRBJ1-2 NA TRBV28 TGTGCCAGCAGTGGGGGCTGGCAGGGGAACTATGGCTACACCTTC CASSGGWQGNYGYTF
NA TRBJ2-1 NA TRBV21-1 TGTGCCAGCAGCAAAGCGGGTTTGGTCCCCGTAACATGGGAGCAGTTCTTC CASSKAGLVPVTWEQFF
TRBD1 TRBJ2-7 NA TRBV12-3/TRBV12-4 TGTGCCAGCAGTCGGGACAGCAGATTAGGGGAGCAGTACTTC CASSRDSRLGEQYF